This TCR beta chain originates from a study of tumor-infiltrating lymphocytes in primary liver carcinoma. Germline DNA was also extracted, and blood RNA was taken from unsorted whole blood. Starting material of about 0.45 ug total RNA yielded TCR beta cDNA via a constant-region primer. Sequencing libraries for TCR beta derived from three nested multiplex PCR rounds that used slightly modified ARM-PCR. Each CDR3 protein is one row after TCRdb ran MiXCR on the multiplex PCR reads. The table includes hundreds of thousands of distinct CDR3 sequences, 65% detected once. This clonotype was seen a few times. The clonotype comes from a man aged 35 to 55 with primary liver carcinoma and hepatitis B virus infection. The sequencing sample was made of peripheral blood.

CDR3: CASSILSDYGYTF. The CDR3 region has the DNA TGTGCCAGTAGTATTTTAAGTGACTATGGCTACACCTTC. The gene calls are TRBV19 and TRBJ1-2; D gene ambiguous. The CDR3 is 13 residues long. The germline V gene has CDR1 LNHDA and CDR2 SQIVND (reference sequence). Trimming removed 3 bases from V and 3 bases from J, with 8 bases in between.